Below, 32 T cell receptor beta chains from the same sample are listed, as sequenced in a study of T cell responses to AZD1222 COVID-19 vaccine. This table comes from immunoSEQ multiplex PCR, and its TCRdb copy is limited to in-frame clones, with some not included. The sample contains tens of thousands of clones, about 90% of which appear only once. The input for sequencing was peripheral blood, taken on day 0 of AZD1222 vaccination. These receptors all come from an adult in good health.

The chain has TRBV20-1 and TRBJ2-5; D might be TRBD1 or TRBD2, each matching 5 bases. There are 16 residues in the CDR3. Germline CDR1 DFQATT, CDR2 SNEGSKA (reference sequence). V lost 3 bases and J 0 bases, leaving 17 bases between the germline ends. CDR3 nucleotides: TGCAGTGCTAGTATGAACAGTTGGGGGTACCAAGAGACCCAGTACTTC. Translating it yields CSASMNSWGYQETQYF.

This clone has a single count. The V and J genes are TRBV5-8 and TRBJ1-2; D might be TRBD1 (5 bases). The CDR3 has 15 amino acids. V was pared by 2 bases and J by 8 bases, with 19 bases between. Germline V CDR1 and CDR2: SGHTS, YDEGEE. The CDR3 DNA is TGTGCCAGCAGCTTTAGTTTGGGGCAGGGTCACGGCTACACCTTC. Translating gives CASSFSLGQGHGYTF.

The chain joins TRBV7-8 to TRBJ1-4; D not certain. V lost 2 bases and J 13 bases, leaving 17 bases between the germline ends. This CDR3 comprises 14 residues. The germline gives CDR1 SGHVS, CDR2 FQNEAQ. In nucleotides, the CDR3 is TGTGCCAGCAGCTTATCAGAAAACAGCGGTTTACTGTTTTTT. It yields the protein CASSLSENSGLLFF.

The genes are TRBV5-1 and TRBJ2-5; 7 bases align to TRBD1. The germline CDR1 and CDR2 sequences are SGHRS and YFSETQ. This CDR3 region has 15 residues. After removal of 4 bases from V and 3 bases from J, the junction contained 9 bases not matched to a gene. Written as DNA, the CDR3 is TGCGCCAGCAGCACGCCGGGACAGACAAAAGAGACCCAGTACTTC. Amino acids: CASSTPGQTKETQYF. The entire variable domain, with the rest obtained from reference TRBV5-1 and TRBJ2-5, is as follows: KAGVTQTPRYLIKTRGQQVTLSCSPISGHRSVSWYQQTPGQGLQFLFEYFSETQRNKGNFPGRFSGRQFSNSRSEMNVSTLELGDSALYLCASSTPGQTKETQYFGPGTRLLVL.

CDR3 protein: CATRGPYYNEQFF. CDR3 in DNA: TGTGCCACCAGGGGGCCTTACTACAATGAGCAGTTCTTC. This chain joins TRBV24-1 and TRBJ2-1; perhaps TRBD1 as D (5 bases). The CDR3 is made up of 13 amino acids. Germline CDR1 and CDR2: KGHDR and SFDVKD. Trimming removed 7 bases at V and 3 bases at J, with 9 bases between.

This chain joins TRBV10-3 and TRBJ2-5; D is undetermined. With 3 bases removed from V and 7 bases from J, the gap between germline ends came to 9 bases. The length of the CDR3 is 12 residues. Germline assignment: CDR1 ENHRY and CDR2 SYGVKD. The CDR3 DNA follows: TGTGCCATCAGTGATGGGGTGGGGACCCAGTACTTC. Its translation is CAISDGVGTQYF.

This clone was detected once. The chain links TRBV18 to TRBJ2-1; 10 bases fit TRBD2. Trimming removed 8 bases from V and 4 bases from J; junction bases left unmatched: 20. The CDR3 has 19 amino acids. The germline V gene has CDR1 KGHSH and CDR2 LQKENI. CDR3 region: CASPRKGQETSGLYNEQFF. As DNA, the CDR3 is TGTGCCAGCCCTCGTAAGGGTCAGGAGACTAGCGGGTTATACAATGAGCAGTTCTTC.

The chain employs TRBV7-2 and TRBJ2-7; perhaps TRBD2 as D (5 bases). V gave up 3 bases and J gave up 1 base, with 10 bases separating them. This CDR3 spans 14 amino acids. CDR1 SGHTA and CDR2 FQGNSA come from the germline V gene. CDR3 nucleotides: TGTGCCAGCAGCTTTGGCGGGCCGTCCTACGAGCAGTACTTC. Its translation: CASSFGGPSYEQYF.

This sequence joins TRBV7-9 and TRBJ2-7; 7 bases match TRBD1. V lost 5 bases to trimming and J lost 9 bases; unmatched junction nucleotides: 10. Germline CDR1 SEHNR, CDR2 FQNEAQ (reference sequence). The CDR3 runs 13 residues. This CDR3 reads CASSRGQELGQYF. The CDR3 region has the DNA TGTGCCAGCAGCAGAGGACAGGAACTAGGGCAGTACTTC.

V is TRBV28 and J is TRBJ1-2; D is uncertain. The CDR3 runs to 16 residues. Looked up from germline, CDR1 is MDHEN and CDR2 is SYDVKM. The ends were cut back, 1 base at V and 5 bases at J, with 17 bases in the middle. As DNA, the CDR3 is TGTGCCAGCAGTTTATTCGGCGTTAACGGGAGGTATGGCTACACCTTC. Residues: CASSLFGVNGRYGYTF.

The chain joins TRBV9 to TRBJ2-1; TRBD2 matches at 8 bases. This CDR3 comprises 14 residues. V shed 4 bases, J shed 6 bases, and the junction held 6 bases outside the gene matches. Germline V CDR1 and CDR2: SGDLS, YYNGEE. CDR3 DNA sequence: TGTGCCAGCAGCAAAGGACTAGCAGTCAATGAGCAGTTCTTC. As protein: CASSKGLAVNEQFF.

V is TRBV2 and J is TRBJ2-3; 14 bases map to TRBD2. The CDR3 is 19 amino acids. In germline, CDR1 is SNHLY, CDR2 FYNNEI. The trim removed 9 bases at V and 1 base at J, leaving 15 bases unmatched. The CDR3 is CARKMTSGRAFGGTDTQYF. The CDR3 DNA is TGTGCCAGGAAAATGACTAGCGGGAGGGCCTTTGGTGGCACAGATACGCAGTATTTT.

CDR3 protein: CASSLAVGGRGYTEAFF. In DNA, the CDR3 is TGCGCCAGCAGCTTGGCCGTCGGGGGTAGAGGTTATACTGAAGCTTTCTTT. V and J are TRBV5-1 and TRBJ1-1; a possible D gene is TRBD1 (5 bases). Germline V gene sequence: CDR1 SGHRS, CDR2 YFSETQ. V was pared by 0 bases and J by 5 bases, with 20 bases between. This CDR3 comprises 17 residues.

This CDR3 is CASSPRSLGANVLTF. CDR3 nucleotides: TGTGCCAGTAGTCCCCGAAGCCTCGGGGCCAACGTCCTGACTTTC. The chain combines TRBV19 with TRBJ2-6; no reliable D call. The germline V gene has CDR1 LNHDA and CDR2 SQIVND (reference sequence). The germline V and J ends were trimmed by 5 bases and 4 bases, with 12 bases remaining between them. This CDR3 region has 15 residues.

This chain connects TRBV9 to TRBJ2-2; the D is unclear. This CDR3 has 16 residues. V was trimmed by 0 bases and J by 0 bases, leaving 9 bases between them. Germline-derived CDR1 and CDR2 are SGDLS and YYNGEE. CDR3 amino acids: CASSVEALTNTGELFF. The CDR3 nucleotides read TGTGCCAGCAGCGTAGAGGCCTTAACGAACACCGGGGAGCTGTTTTTT.

This clone was recorded only once. This chain uses TRBV3-1 (or the pseudogene TRBV3-2) with TRBJ2-2; 7 bases are shared with TRBD2. After removal of 7 bases from V and 4 bases from J, the junction contained 9 bases not matched to a gene. This CDR3 region has 15 residues. Looked up from germline, CDR1 is LGHDT and CDR2 is YNNKEL (reference sequence). In DNA form, the CDR3 reads TGTGCCAGCACCTCCTTGGGGGGGATCACCGGGGAGCTGTTTTTT. The encoded protein is CASTSLGGITGELFF.

The chain uses TRBV7-9 and TRBJ1-1; TRBD1 agrees at 8 bases. V lost 8 bases, J lost 1 base, and 3 bases stayed unmatched. The CDR3 has 13 amino acids. The germline V gene has CDR1 SEHNR and CDR2 FQNEAQ (reference sequence). CDR3 loop: CASVGQGNTEAFF. Here the CDR3 DNA reads TGTGCCAGCGTAGGACAGGGGAACACTGAAGCTTTCTTT. The whole variable domain, remainder taken from reference TRBV7-9 and TRBJ1-1, is DTGVSQNPRHKITKRGQNVTFRCDPISEHNRLYWYRQTLGQGPEFLTYFQNEAQLEKSRLLSDRFSAERPKGSFSTLEIQRTEQGDSAMYLCASVGQGNTEAFFGQGTRLTVV.

The V gene is TRBV30, the J gene TRBJ2-1, with 10 bases identical to TRBD2. The germline gives CDR1 GTSNPN, CDR2 SVGIG (reference sequence). V was clipped by 3 bases and J by 9 bases; unmatched bases: 5. This CDR3 spans 13 amino acids. This CDR3 is CAWSSSGRGEQFF. The CDR3 DNA is TGTGCCTGGAGCTCCAGCGGGAGGGGTGAGCAGTTCTTC.

The V and J genes are TRBV27 and TRBJ1-2; D unresolved. Germline-derived CDR1 and CDR2 are MNHEY and SMNVEV (reference sequence). This CDR3 has 15 residues. V gave up 3 bases and J gave up 6 bases, with 17 bases separating them. The CDR3 region is CASSFRDIGRDGYTF. The CDR3 nucleotides are TGTGCCAGCAGTTTTCGGGATATCGGCCGGGATGGCTACACCTTC.

The V and J genes are TRBV2 and TRBJ1-5, with D tentatively TRBD1 (5 bases). Trimming shortened V by 6 bases and J by 4 bases, and 13 bases separated the two germline ends. The germline gives CDR1 SNHLY, CDR2 FYNNEI. The CDR3 runs to 14 residues. CDR3 sequence (DNA): TGTGCCAGCAGCCAAGACAGTCGTAATCAGCCCCAGCATTTT. Its translation: CASSQDSRNQPQHF.

This clone appeared once. CDR3 in amino acids: CASSLAGQGLSSYNSPLHF. For the CDR3, the DNA is TGTGCCAGCAGCTTAGCAGGACAGGGCCTGAGCTCCTATAATTCACCCCTCCACTTT. This chain links TRBV7-2 with TRBJ1-6, with 8 bases lining up with TRBD1. Unmatched junction bases numbered 7, after V lost 0 bases and J lost 0 bases. From germline, CDR1 is SGHTA and CDR2 FQGNSA. The CDR3 sequence is 19 residues long.

This clone was detected only once. The V and J genes are TRBV7-8 and TRBJ1-4; a weak D match, TRBD1 (6 bases). Trimming shortened V by 0 bases and J by 7 bases, and 24 bases separated the two germline ends. The germline gives CDR1 SGHVS, CDR2 FQNEAQ. The CDR3 contains 19 residues. CDR3 nucleotide sequence: TGTGCCAGCAGCTTAGCGCTATTTACGGGGGCGTCTGTCTTTGAAAAACTGTTTTTT. Its translation is CASSLALFTGASVFEKLFF.

Only one count was recorded for this clone. The J gene is TRBJ2-7, the V gene TRBV6-5, with TRBD1 as a possible D gene (6 bases). The germline V and J ends were trimmed by 5 bases and 4 bases, with 15 bases remaining between them. The length of the CDR3 is 14 residues. Germline CDR1 MNHEY, CDR2 SVGAGI. This CDR3 reads CASSMGHQRYEQYF. The CDR3 DNA sequence: TGTGCCAGCAGTATGGGACACCAACGATACGAGCAGTACTTC.

The rearrangement links TRBV19 to TRBJ2-7; D uncertain. V lost 4 bases to trimming and J lost 3 bases, with 13 bases between them. This CDR3 region has 14 residues. CDR1 and CDR2 (germline): LNHDA, SQIVND (reference sequence). Here the CDR3 reads CASSRQSTGYEQYF. CDR3 DNA sequence: TGTGCCAGTAGTAGGCAGAGTACGGGCTACGAGCAGTACTTC. Variable domain in full (rest from reference TRBV19 and TRBJ2-7): DGGITQSPKYLFRKEGQNVTLSCEQNLNHDAMYWYRQDPGQGLRLIYYSQIVNDFQKGDIAEGYSVSREKKESFPLTVTSAQKNPTAFYLCASSRQSTGYEQYFGPGTRLTVT.

This chain connects TRBV5-1 to TRBJ2-1; no reliable D call. CDR1 is SGHRS, CDR2 YFSETQ, per germline. CDR3 length: 13 amino acids. Trimming took off 1 base at V and 6 bases at J, with 8 bases between the two ends. The CDR3 bases are TGCGCCAGCAGCTTGAGTCTCTTCAATGAGCAGTTCTTC. It yields the protein CASSLSLFNEQFF.

In regard to this clone: Other DNA sequences from this sample encode an identical CDR3 as well. J is TRBJ2-7 and V is TRBV11-2; D not resolved. Germline assignment: CDR1 SGHAT and CDR2 FQNNGV. Trimming took off 1 base at V and 2 bases at J, with 0 bases between the two ends. This CDR3 region has 11 residues. The CDR3 loop is CASSLAYEQYF. The CDR3 DNA follows: TGTGCCAGCAGCTTAGCCTACGAGCAGTACTTC.

The rearrangement uses TRBV27 and TRBJ2-7; weak D call: TRBD1 (6 bases). CDR1 and CDR2 (germline): MNHEY, SMNVEV (reference sequence). There are 14 residues in the CDR3. With 5 bases removed from V and 4 bases from J, the gap between germline ends came to 15 bases. The CDR3: CASSPHRGTYEQYF. The CDR3 coding sequence is TGTGCCAGCAGTCCACACCGAGGGACATACGAGCAGTACTTC.

This clone is a singleton in its sample. The chain couples TRBV10-3 to TRBJ1-1; D not resolved. The length of the CDR3 is 15 residues. V lost 0 bases to trimming and J lost 0 bases, with 8 bases between them. Germline-derived CDR1 and CDR2 are ENHRY and SYGVKD. The CDR3 reads CAISESRTMNTEAFF. The CDR3, as DNA: TGTGCCATCAGTGAGTCCAGGACCATGAACACTGAAGCTTTCTTT.

This rearrangement joins TRBV7-2 to TRBJ2-4; D not certain. CDR1 and CDR2 from the germline V gene are SGHTA and FQGNSA. The CDR3 length is 14 residues. Trimming stripped 3 bases from V and 4 bases from J, with 10 bases between. CDR3 protein: CASSFALGKNIQYF. CDR3 in DNA: TGTGCCAGCAGCTTCGCCTTGGGGAAAAACATTCAGTACTTC.

This chain joins TRBV20-1 and TRBJ2-5; possible D gene TRBD2, 5 bases. Looked up from germline, CDR1 is DFQATT and CDR2 is SNEGSKA (reference sequence). This CDR3 region has 11 residues. V lost 8 bases to trimming and J lost 5 bases, with 12 bases between them. CDR3 loop: CSSGPGETQYF. CDR3 bases: TGCAGTTCCGGACCGGGGGAGACCCAGTACTTC.

The chain carries TRBV25-1 and TRBJ2-7; TRBD1 matches at 11 bases. Trimming cost V 6 bases and J 4 bases; bases outside gene matches: 8. This CDR3 spans 15 amino acids. Germline CDR1 MGHDK, CDR2 SYGVNS. CDR3 sequence (DNA): TGTGCCAGCAGCCCCCGGGACAGGGGGTGGTACGAGCAGTACTTC. This sequence encodes CASSPRDRGWYEQYF.

The chain recombines TRBV6-4 with TRBJ2-3; TRBD2 might be the D (6 bases). V was cut by 2 bases and J by 6 bases, with 18 bases left in between. CDR3 length equals 16 residues. CDR1 is MRHNA and CDR2 is SNTAGT in the germline V gene. Here the CDR3 DNA reads TGTGCCAGCAGTGACCAGTACGGCGGGGTTCGGGATACGCAGTATTTT. It specifies CASSDQYGGVRDTQYF.